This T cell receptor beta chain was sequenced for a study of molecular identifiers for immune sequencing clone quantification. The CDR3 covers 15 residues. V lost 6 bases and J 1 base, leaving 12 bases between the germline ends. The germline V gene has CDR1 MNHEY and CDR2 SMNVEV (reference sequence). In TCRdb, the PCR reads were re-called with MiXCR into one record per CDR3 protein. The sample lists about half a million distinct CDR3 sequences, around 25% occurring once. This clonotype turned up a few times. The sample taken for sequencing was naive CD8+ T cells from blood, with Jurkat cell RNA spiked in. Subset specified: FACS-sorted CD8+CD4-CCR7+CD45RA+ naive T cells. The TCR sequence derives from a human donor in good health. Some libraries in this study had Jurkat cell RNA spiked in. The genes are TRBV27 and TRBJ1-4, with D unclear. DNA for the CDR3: TGTGCCAGCAGCCCGAGTGGCCTAACTAATGAAAAACTGTTTTTT. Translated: CASSPSGLTNEKLFF.